The next 23 T cell receptor beta chains were all read from a single sample in a study of blood T cells in healthy people across ages (dated by TCRdb to the mid-2010s). The library came from 5' RACE. The sequencer was an Illumina HiSeq 2500. A second about 7 to 12 cycle PCR used a sample-barcoded 5' primer and a J-beta primer mix. TCRdb's own reprocessing of the public reads used fastp at Q25 and MiXCR and kept productive beta chains. Duplicate CDR3 protein sequences are folded into a single record with the most common DNA and genes. The sample records about 1.8 million distinct CDR3 sequences, 49% of which are singletons. Of the sample, around 2.1% falls within the top ten clones. Sequenced input: blood. These receptors all come from a woman in her thirties or forties in good health.

This clonotype has a handful of counts. The rearrangement uses TRBV20-1 and TRBJ2-5; possibly TRBD2 for D (7 bases). V lost 5 bases and J 2 bases, leaving 18 bases between the germline ends. Germline loops: CDR1 DFQATT, CDR2 SNEGSKA (reference sequence). This CDR3 contains 15 residues. CDR3: CSAAPKGRGQETQYF. For the CDR3, the DNA is TGCAGTGCTGCCCCAAAGGGGAGGGGGCAAGAGACCCAGTACTTC.

The chain links TRBV27 to TRBJ1-5, with 8 bases matching TRBD1. Per germline, CDR1 MNHEY and CDR2 SMNVEV (reference sequence). The CDR3 loop spans 15 amino acids. V trimming: 1 base; J trimming: 5 bases; junction bases outside the gene matches: 4. CDR3 amino acids: CASSLWGTGDQPQHF. In DNA form, the CDR3 reads TGTGCCAGCAGTTTATGGGGGACAGGCGATCAGCCCCAGCATTTT.

The V call is TRBV6-5, the J call TRBJ2-7; D ambiguous. V was cut by 0 bases and J by 2 bases, with 14 bases left in between. The germline V gene has CDR1 MNHEY and CDR2 SVGAGI. CDR3 length: 16 residues. The CDR3 bases are TGTGCCAGCAGTTACTCGAAATTGGGTACCACCTACGAGCAGTACTTC. Amino acids: CASSYSKLGTTYEQYF.

This rearrangement joins TRBV15 to TRBJ2-3; 7 nucleotides match TRBD2. The V and J ends lost 1 base and 0 bases, in that order; junction bases with no gene match: 1. The CDR3 sequence is 15 residues long. CDR1 and CDR2 (germline): LNHNV, YYDKDF (reference sequence). CDR3 amino acids: CATSRGDYSTDTQYF. The CDR3 region has the DNA TGTGCCACCAGCAGAGGGGACTATAGCACAGATACGCAGTATTTT.

V is TRBV28 and J is TRBJ2-7; TRBD1 agrees at 9 bases. The CDR3 runs 15 residues. CDR1 is MDHEN, CDR2 SYDVKM, per germline. V dropped 2 bases and J dropped 6; count of bases not matched to a gene: 8. This CDR3 reads CASSLEGGTGTEQYF. CDR3 coding DNA: TGTGCCAGCAGTTTAGAGGGGGGGACAGGGACCGAGCAGTACTTC.

The chain recombines TRBV20-1 with TRBJ2-1; 8 positions match TRBD2. Germline V lookup: CDR1 DFQATT, CDR2 SNEGSKA (reference sequence). V was clipped by 0 bases and J by 0 bases; unmatched bases: 13. The CDR3 is 19 amino acids. This CDR3 is CSARDPAGGRQSSYNEQFF. CDR3 coding DNA: TGCAGTGCTAGAGATCCGGCGGGGGGCCGTCAAAGCTCCTACAATGAGCAGTTCTTC.

The sample holds a few counts of this clonotype. The genes are TRBV28 and TRBJ2-4, with D unclear. The CDR3 length is 15 residues. The V end lost 5 bases, the J end lost 0 bases, and 11 bases lay between the germline ends. The germline V gene encodes CDR1 MDHEN and CDR2 SYDVKM. CDR3 bases: TGTGCCAGCAGTCCGGCCGGTACAGCCAAAAACATTCAGTACTTC. Translating it yields CASSPAGTAKNIQYF. The whole variable domain, filled in from reference TRBV28 and TRBJ2-4, reads DVKVTQSSRYLVKRTGEKVFLECVQDMDHENMFWYRQDPGLGLRLIYFSYDVKMKEKGDIPEGYSVSREKKERFSLILESASTNQTSMYLCASSPAGTAKNIQYFGAGTRLSVL.

This chain uses TRBV4-3 with TRBJ2-3; TRBD1 agrees at 8 bases. The CDR3 runs 19 residues. CDR1 and CDR2 (germline): LGHNA, YSLEER. The junction had 14 bases not matched to a gene; V was cut back by 1 base and J by 2 bases. DNA of the CDR3: TGCGCCAGCAGCCAAGGGTGGGCAGGGGGCCAATCTTTCACAGATACGCAGTATTTT. It translates to CASSQGWAGGQSFTDTQYF.

The chain has TRBV10-3 and TRBJ2-7; the D is unclear. The CDR3 totals 14 residues. V lost 3 bases and J lost 2, with 11 bases in between. Germline values: CDR1 ENHRY, CDR2 SYGVKD. The CDR3 DNA reads as TGTGCCATCAGTGAAGGTCCAGCTACCTACGAGCAGTACTTC. Residues: CAISEGPATYEQYF.

J is TRBJ1-2 and V is TRBV11-1, with 9 bases aligning to TRBD1. J lost 8 bases, V lost 5 bases, and 9 bases had no gene match. The length of the CDR3 is 14 residues. The germline V gene has CDR1 SGHAT and CDR2 FQDESV (reference sequence). The CDR3 DNA is TGTGCCAGCAGCATGGGACAGGGCCTCGGGGGCTACACCTTC. Protein: CASSMGQGLGGYTF.

This clonotype was seen a single time. The genes are TRBV5-1 and TRBJ1-5, with 7 bases fitting TRBD1. The CDR3 spans 15 residues. J was trimmed by 5 bases and V by 4 bases; bases with no gene match: 9. Germline lookup yields CDR1 SGHRS and CDR2 YFSETQ. In DNA, the CDR3 is TGCGCCAGCAGCCCAGGGGGAAAGGGGGATCAGCCCCAGCATTTT. Protein sequence: CASSPGGKGDQPQHF.

The rearrangement links TRBV7-3 to TRBJ1-1; D is uncertain. This CDR3 has 15 residues. CDR1 SGHTA and CDR2 FQGTGA come from the germline V gene. Trimming removed 1 base at V and 7 bases at J, with 16 bases between. CDR3 protein: CASSLNEVPAGEAFF. CDR3 in DNA: TGTGCCAGCAGCTTAAACGAGGTCCCAGCGGGTGAAGCTTTCTTT.

Many counts were recorded for this clonotype. The V gene is TRBV5-1, the J gene TRBJ1-2; D perhaps matches TRBD1 (6 bases). The germline CDR1 and CDR2 sequences are SGHRS and YFSETQ. The V gene lost 1 base and the J gene lost 3 bases, with 7 bases spanning the gap. This CDR3 has 13 amino acids. The CDR3 region has the DNA TGCGCCAGCAGCTTGCCAGGGGACTATGGCTACACCTTC. This sequence encodes CASSLPGDYGYTF.

This clonotype was seen more than once but under ten times. The junction and the germline gene differ at one end; a read error may be behind it. The V gene is TRBV7-2, the J gene TRBJ2-5; weak D call: TRBD2 (6 bases). Germline loops: CDR1 SGHTA, CDR2 FQGNSA. This CDR3 contains 16 residues. CDR3 nucleotides: TGTGCCAACAGCTTTTCAGGGAGGACCTTCCAAGAGTCCCAGTACTTC. Protein product: CANSFSGRTFQESQYF.

The chain combines TRBV18 with TRBJ2-7, with D possibly TRBD1 on 5 matching bases. The DNA end favors TRBJ2-5, so the J call may be wrong. Germline loops: CDR1 KGHSH, CDR2 LQKENI. The CDR3 extends over 15 amino acids. The CDR3 sequence is CASSRTTGTQETQYF. CDR3 nucleotides: TGTGCCAGCTCACGGACCACAGGAACGCAGGAGACCCAGTACTTC.

This sequence joins TRBV28 and TRBJ2-5, with TRBD1 matching over 9 bases. The CDR3 is 16 residues long. Germline-derived CDR1 and CDR2 are MDHEN and SYDVKM. V was pared by 7 bases and J by 3 bases, with 12 bases of the junction left unmatched. The DNA of the CDR3 is TGTGCCAGCACACCCGGGACAGGGTTAGGAAAAGAGACCCAGTACTTC. It specifies CASTPGTGLGKETQYF.

This clonotype was detected a few times. This chain uses TRBV28 with TRBJ2-7; D not certain. Germline V gives CDR1 MDHEN, CDR2 SYDVKM. V was pared by 3 bases and J by 6 bases, with 9 bases between. The CDR3 has 12 residues. CDR3 DNA sequence: TGTGCCAGCAGTTTGAGAGTCTTCGAGCAGTACTTC. It is translated as CASSLRVFEQYF.

The chain uses TRBV7-2 and TRBJ1-5; D ambiguous. The germline CDR1 and CDR2 sequences are SGHTA and FQGNSA. Trimming took 5 bases from V and 3 from J, leaving 14 bases between them. The CDR3 length is 15 residues. The CDR3 region has the DNA TGTGCCAGCAGCCACTCTGCCGGGATCAATCAGCCCCAGCATTTT. It translates to CASSHSAGINQPQHF.

This clonotype was picked up a small number of times. This chain connects TRBV10-1 to TRBJ2-4; D gene unclear. Germline V lookup: CDR1 WNHNN, CDR2 SYGVQD (reference sequence). CDR3 length: 15 residues. V dropped 7 bases and J dropped 0 bases, with 13 bases sitting between them. The CDR3 loop reads CASTGTRIAKNIQYF. The DNA of the CDR3 is TGCGCCAGCACGGGCACGCGGATAGCCAAAAACATTCAGTACTTC.

The CDR3 loop is CASIPPVTLNYGYTF. The CDR3 nucleotides read TGTGCCAGCATCCCCCCCGTGACCCTTAACTATGGCTACACCTTC. This chain joins TRBV7-9 and TRBJ1-2, with D uncertain. This CDR3 region has 15 residues. From germline, CDR1 is SEHNR and CDR2 FQNEAQ (reference sequence). Trimming pared 7 bases from V and 1 base from J, leaving 16 bases between.

This sequence joins TRBV10-2 and TRBJ2-4; D may be TRBD1 (5 bases). The J call is uncertain, as TRBJ2-5 better fits the DNA end. Germline V gene lookup returns CDR1 WSHSY and CDR2 SAAADI. This CDR3 contains 15 residues. The CDR3 protein is CASSESGRPGETQYF. DNA of the CDR3: TGCGCCAGCAGTGAGTCGGGGCGCCCTGGTGAGACCCAGTACTTC.

This rearrangement joins TRBV15 to TRBJ2-5; 7 bases fit TRBD1. The DNA end is a closer match to TRBJ2-7, so the J assignment may be wrong. The CDR3 is made up of 14 amino acids. Germline CDR1 and CDR2: LNHNV and YYDKDF (reference sequence). CDR3 sequence: CATSRGGQNYEQYF. CDR3 nucleotides: TGTGCCACCAGCAGAGGGGGACAGAACTACGAGCAGTACTTC.

This clonotype was seen only a few times. The genes are TRBV4-3 and TRBJ2-5, with TRBD2 as a possible D gene (5 bases). Germline CDR1 is LGHNA and CDR2 is YSLEER. This CDR3 has 18 amino acids. V lost 0 bases and J lost 1, with 18 bases in between. The CDR3 reads CASSQDRAGGFFQETQYF. The CDR3 DNA is TGCGCCAGCAGCCAAGACCGTGCTGGCGGGTTTTTCCAAGAGACCCAGTACTTC.